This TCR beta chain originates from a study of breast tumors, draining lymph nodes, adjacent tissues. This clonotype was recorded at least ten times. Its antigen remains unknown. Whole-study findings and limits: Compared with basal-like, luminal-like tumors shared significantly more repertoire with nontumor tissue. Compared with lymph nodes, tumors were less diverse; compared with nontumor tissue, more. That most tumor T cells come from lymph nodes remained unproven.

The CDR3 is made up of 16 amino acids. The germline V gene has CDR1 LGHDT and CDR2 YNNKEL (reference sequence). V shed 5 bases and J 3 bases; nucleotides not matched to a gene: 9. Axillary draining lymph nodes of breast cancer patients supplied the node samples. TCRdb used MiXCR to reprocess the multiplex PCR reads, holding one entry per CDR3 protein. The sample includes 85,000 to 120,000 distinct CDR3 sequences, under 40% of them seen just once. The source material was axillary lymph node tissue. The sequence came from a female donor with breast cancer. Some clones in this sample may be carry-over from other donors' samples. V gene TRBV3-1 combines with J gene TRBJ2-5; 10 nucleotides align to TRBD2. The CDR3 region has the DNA TGTGCCAGCAGCGCAGCGGGGGGGCTCGCTAAAGAGACCCAGTACTTC. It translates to CASSAAGGLAKETQYF.